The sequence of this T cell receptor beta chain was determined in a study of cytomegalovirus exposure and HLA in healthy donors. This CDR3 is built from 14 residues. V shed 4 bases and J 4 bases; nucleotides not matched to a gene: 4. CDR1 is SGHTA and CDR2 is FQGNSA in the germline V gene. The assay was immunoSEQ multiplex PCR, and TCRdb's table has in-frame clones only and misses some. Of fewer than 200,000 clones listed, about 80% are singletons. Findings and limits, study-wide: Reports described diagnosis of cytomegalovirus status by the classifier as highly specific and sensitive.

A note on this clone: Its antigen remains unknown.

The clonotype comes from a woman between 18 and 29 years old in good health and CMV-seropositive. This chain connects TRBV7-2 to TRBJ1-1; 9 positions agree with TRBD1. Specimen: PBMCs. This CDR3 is CASSWTGEVTEAFF. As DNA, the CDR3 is TGTGCCAGCAGCTGGACAGGGGAGGTCACTGAAGCTTTCTTT. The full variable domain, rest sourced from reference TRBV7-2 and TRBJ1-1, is GAGVSQSPSNKVTEKGKDVELRCDPISGHTALYWYRQSLGQGLEFLIYFQGNSAPDKSGLPSDRFSAERTGGSVSTLTIQRTQQEDSAVYLCASSWTGEVTEAFFGQGTRLTVV.